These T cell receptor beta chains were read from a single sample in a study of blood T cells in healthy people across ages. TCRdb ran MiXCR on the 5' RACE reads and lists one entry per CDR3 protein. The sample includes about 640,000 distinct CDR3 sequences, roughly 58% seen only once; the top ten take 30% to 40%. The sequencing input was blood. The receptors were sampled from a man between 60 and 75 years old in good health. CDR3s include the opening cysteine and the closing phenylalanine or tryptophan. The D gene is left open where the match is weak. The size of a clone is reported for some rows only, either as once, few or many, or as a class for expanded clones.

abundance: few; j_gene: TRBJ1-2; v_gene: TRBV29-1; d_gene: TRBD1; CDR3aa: CSVRQGAGYGYTF; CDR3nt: TGCAGCGTTCGACAGGGGGCCGGCTATGGCTACACCTTC
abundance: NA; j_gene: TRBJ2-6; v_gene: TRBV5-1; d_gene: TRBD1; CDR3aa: CASSQDRVEGANVLTF; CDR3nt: TGCGCCAGCAGCCAGGACAGGGTTGAGGGGGCCAACGTCCTGACTTTC
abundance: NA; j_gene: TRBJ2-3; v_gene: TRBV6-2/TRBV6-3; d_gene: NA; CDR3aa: CASSSLDSSSTDTQYF; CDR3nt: TGTGCCAGCAGTTCCTTGGACAGTTCTAGCACAGATACGCAGTATTTT
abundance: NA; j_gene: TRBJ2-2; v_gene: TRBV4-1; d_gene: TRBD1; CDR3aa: CASSQSPGQGGTGELFF; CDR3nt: TGCGCCAGCAGCCAAAGCCCTGGACAGGGGGGAACCGGGGAGCTGTTTTTT
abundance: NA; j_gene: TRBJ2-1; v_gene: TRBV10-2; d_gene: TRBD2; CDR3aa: CASTLAGSFGKQFF; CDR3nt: TGCGCCAGCACTTTAGCGGGGTCTTTCGGTAAGCAGTTCTTC
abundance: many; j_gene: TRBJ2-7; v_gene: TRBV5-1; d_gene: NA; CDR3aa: CASSLDQGTYEQYF; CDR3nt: TGCGCCAGCAGCTTGGACCAGGGAACCTACGAGCAGTACTTC
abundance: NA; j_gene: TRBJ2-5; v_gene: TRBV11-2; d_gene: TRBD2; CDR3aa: CVSSLGSLAGFQETQYF; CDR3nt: TGTGTCAGCAGCTTAGGTTCCCTAGCGGGTTTCCAAGAGACCCAGTACTTC
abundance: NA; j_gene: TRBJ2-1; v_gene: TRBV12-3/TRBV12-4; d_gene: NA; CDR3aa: CASRGVRGSFF; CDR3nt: TGTGCCAGCCGCGGCGTGAGGGGCTCGTTCTTC
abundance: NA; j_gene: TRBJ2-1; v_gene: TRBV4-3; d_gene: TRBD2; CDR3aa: CASSQGLAGGIGNEQFF; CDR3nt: TGCGCCAGCAGCCAAGGGCTAGCGGGTGGAATAGGCAATGAGCAGTTCTTC
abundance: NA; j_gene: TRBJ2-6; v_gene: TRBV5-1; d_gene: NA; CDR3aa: CARSLALGANVLTF; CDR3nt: TGCGCCCGCAGCTTGGCATTGGGGGCCAACGTCCTGACTTTC
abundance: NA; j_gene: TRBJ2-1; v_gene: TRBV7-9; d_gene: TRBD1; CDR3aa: CASSRTGQDNEQFF; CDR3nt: TGTGCCAGCAGCCGAACGGGACAGGACAATGAGCAGTTCTTC
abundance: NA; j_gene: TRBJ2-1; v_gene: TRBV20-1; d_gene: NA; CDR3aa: CSARPLSRSHNEQFF; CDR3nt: TGCAGTGCTAGACCCTTAAGCAGGTCCCACAATGAGCAGTTCTTC
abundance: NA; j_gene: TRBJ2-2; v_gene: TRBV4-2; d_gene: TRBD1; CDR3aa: CASSQEGQENTGELFF; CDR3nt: TGTGCCAGCAGCCAAGAGGGACAGGAGAACACCGGGGAGCTGTTTTTT
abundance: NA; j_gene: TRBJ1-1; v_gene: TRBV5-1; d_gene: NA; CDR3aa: CASSLEFLNTEAFF; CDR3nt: TGCGCCAGCAGCTTGGAGTTTCTGAACACTGAAGCTTTCTTT
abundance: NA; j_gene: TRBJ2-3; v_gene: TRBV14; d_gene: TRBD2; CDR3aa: CASSYGTSGADTQYF; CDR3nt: TGTGCCAGCAGCTATGGGACTAGCGGAGCAGATACGCAGTATTTT
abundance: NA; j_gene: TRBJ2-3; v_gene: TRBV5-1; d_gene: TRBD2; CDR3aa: CATKKTSGATDTQYF; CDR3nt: TGCGCCACCAAAAAGACTAGCGGGGCCACAGATACGCAGTATTTT
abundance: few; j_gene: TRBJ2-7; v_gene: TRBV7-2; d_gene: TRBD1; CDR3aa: CASTLNRGPYEQYF; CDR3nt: TGTGCCAGCACCCTAAACAGGGGCCCCTACGAGCAGTACTTC